This T cell receptor beta chain was documented in a study of blood T cell repertoires in COVID-19. Data came from immunoSEQ multiplex PCR; TCRdb stores just in-frame clones and leaves some out. The sample holds about 240,000 clones, about 81% seen once. Note on this clone: The junction differs from germline at one of its ends, possibly a read error.

The material sequenced was peripheral blood. The source is a woman between 55 and 75 years old with active or convalescent COVID-19.

The CDR3 sequence is CATSGEGAKYGYTF. DNA for the CDR3: TGTGCCACCAGCGGAGAGGGGGCAAAATATGGCTACACCTTC. The V and J genes are TRBV15 and TRBJ1-2; TRBD1 matches at 7 bases. CDR3 length: 14 residues. Germline V gene sequence: CDR1 LNHNV, CDR2 YYDKDF (reference sequence).